This T cell receptor beta chain was recovered during a study of radiotherapy plus CTLA-4 blockade in lung cancer. Study in general: Among patients, under 20% showed objective responses, and approximately 29% had disease control.

Ipilimumab CTLA-4 blockade and focal radiation were given to patients with chemo-refractory metastatic non-small-cell lung cancer. This clone was picked up a small number of times. Its antigen remains unknown. Study-level findings and limits: TCR clones originating in tumors grew in number in blood after radiotherapy plus ipilimumab. Strongest reported response predictors: early blood clone changes and post-radiation interferon-beta.

Only in-frame clones appear in the TCRdb table, and some are missing; sequencing was by immunoSEQ multiplex PCR. The data show 62,000 or so clones, with 79% seen just once and 8% to 10% held by the top ten. Germline V gives CDR1 MNHNS, CDR2 SASEGT. The CDR3 spans 12 residues. V dropped 7 bases and J dropped 7 bases, with 10 bases sitting between them. Specimen: peripheral blood, collected from a patient treated with radiotherapy plus ipilimumab. The chain combines TRBV6-1 with TRBJ2-2; maybe TRBD2 (6 bases). The TCR sequence derives from a human donor with non-small cell lung cancer who had a complete response to radiotherapy plus ipilimumab. DNA of the CDR3: TGTGCCAGCATTCGGCGGGGCGGGGAGCTGTTTTTT. Encoded protein: CASIRRGGELFF.